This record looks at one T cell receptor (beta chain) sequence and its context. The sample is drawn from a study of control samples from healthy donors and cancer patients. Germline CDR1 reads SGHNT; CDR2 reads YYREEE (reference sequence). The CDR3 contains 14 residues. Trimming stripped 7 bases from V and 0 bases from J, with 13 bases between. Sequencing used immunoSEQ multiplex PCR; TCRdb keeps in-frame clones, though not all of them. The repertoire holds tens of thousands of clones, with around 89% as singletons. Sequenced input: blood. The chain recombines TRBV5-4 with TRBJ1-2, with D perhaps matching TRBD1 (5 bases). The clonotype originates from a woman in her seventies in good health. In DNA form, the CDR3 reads TGTGCCAGCGGCCCCGGGGGAGCTAACTATGGCTACACCTTC. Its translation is CASGPGGANYGYTF.